This is a list of T cell receptor beta chains from one sample in a study of T cell responses to AZD1222 COVID-19 vaccine. Repertoires were generated with immunoSEQ multiplex PCR, while TCRdb's copy carries only in-frame clones and drops some. Of approximately 190,000 clones listed, 92% are singletons. The specimen was peripheral blood, collected on day 0 of AZD1222 vaccination. The source is an adult in good health. Both conserved end residues are part of each CDR3. D genes are given only for firm matches. A row's size may be missing; if present it is once, few, many or a size class.

TRBJ1-6	TRBV28	-	-	CASSTVIDSPLHF	TGTGCCAGCAGCACCGTCATCGACTCACCCCTCCACTTT
TRBJ2-7	TRBV28	-	few	CASSPAAQETNYEQYF	TGTGCCAGCAGTCCAGCAGCACAGGAGACAAACTACGAGCAGTACTTC
TRBJ1-2	TRBV6-4	TRBD1	once	CASSPGAILTGGHGYTF	TGTGCCAGCAGTCCCGGTGCAATACTTACAGGGGGCCATGGCTACACCTTC
TRBJ2-5	TRBV5-1	-	-	CASSLITGQTQYF	TGCGCCAGCAGCTTGATTACGGGGCAGACCCAGTACTTC
TRBJ1-3	TRBV12-3/TRBV12-4	-	-	CASRPGSDTIYF	TGTGCCAGCAGACCAGGGTCGGACACCATATATTTT
TRBJ1-1	TRBV12-3/TRBV12-4	-	-	CASSPERNTEAFF	TGTGCCAGCAGCCCCGAAAGGAACACTGAAGCTTTCTTT
TRBJ1-1	TRBV4-2	-	-	CASSQSRGGGNTEAFF	TGTGCCAGCAGCCAATCGAGAGGCGGAGGGAACACTGAAGCTTTCTTT
TRBJ2-2	TRBV3-1/TRBV3-2	-	-	CASSQDRGHGLLF	TGTGCCAGCAGCCAGGACCGGGGCCATGGCTTGCTTTTT
TRBJ1-1	TRBV3-1/TRBV3-2	-	-	CASSQDLRPTAFF	TGTGCCAGCAGCCAAGATCTCCGCCCAACGGCTTTCTTT
TRBJ1-5	TRBV19	TRBD1	-	CASSIATGERNQPQHF	TGTGCCAGTAGTATAGCAACAGGGGAGAGGAATCAGCCCCAGCATTTT
TRBJ1-1	TRBV12-3/TRBV12-4	-	-	CASSLAGNTEAFF	TGTGCCAGCAGTTTGGCCGGTAACACTGAAGCTTTCTTT
TRBJ2-5	TRBV7-7	TRBD1	-	CASSLERFRGRLETQYF	TGTGCCAGCAGCTTAGAGCGGTTTAGGGGGCGCCTGGAGACCCAGTACTTC
TRBJ2-5	TRBV12-3/TRBV12-4	TRBD2	-	CASSLAAQETQYF	TGTGCCAGCAGTCTAGCGGCCCAAGAGACCCAGTACTTC
TRBJ1-2	TRBV15	-	-	CATSRDGYGYTF	TGTGCCACCAGCAGGGACGGTTATGGCTACACCTTC
TRBJ1-6	TRBV3-1/TRBV3-2	-	-	CASSPGVRNSPLHF	TGTGCCAGCAGCCCCGGGGTTCGTAATTCACCCCTCCACTTT
TRBJ1-5	TRBV28	-	once	CASSRGGSNQPQHF	TGTGCCAGCAGCCGTGGGGGTAGCAATCAGCCCCAGCATTTT
TRBJ2-1	TRBV7-3	-	-	CASSLLAGSAQFF	TGTGCCAGCAGCTTGCTGGCTGGGTCGGCGCAGTTCTTC
TRBJ2-1	TRBV28	-	once	CASSRPPVEQFF	TGTGCCAGCAGTCGGCCCCCCGTCGAGCAGTTCTTC
TRBJ1-4	TRBV27	-	-	CASSSRGTNEKLFF	TGTGCCAGCAGTTCCAGGGGAACTAATGAAAAACTGTTTTTT
TRBJ1-4	TRBV7-8	-	-	CASSPRHFDKLFF	TGTGCCAGCAGCCCTAGGCACTTCGACAAACTGTTTTTT
TRBJ1-5	TRBV28	-	-	CAGRGEGGQPQHF	TGTGCCGGCCGGGGTGAGGGTGGACAGCCCCAGCATTTT
TRBJ1-2	TRBV27	TRBD1	-	CASSENRGSYGYTF	TGTGCCAGCAGCGAAAACAGGGGATCCTATGGCTACACCTTC